A single TCR beta chain is shown here with its context. This sample is drawn from a study of T cell repertoires in ileal Crohn's disease. Across the whole study: Patients had a median approximately 7.8-year disease duration, and roughly 32% were active smokers.

Time point in this sample: neoterminal ileum biopsy at postoperative endoscopy, about 6 months after surgery. Using immunoSEQ multiplex PCR, the repertoire was profiled, and TCRdb retains in-frame clones only, with some absent. This sample has about 1,400 clones, with 60% to 80% found just once. Trimming left V 0 bases short and J 7 bases short, with 10 bases between. CDR1 is SGHRS, CDR2 YFSETQ, per germline. The CDR3 is made up of 14 amino acids. The sequenced material came from ileal tissue. The TCR was taken from an adult with Crohn's disease. The chain has TRBV5-1 and TRBJ1-4, with D uncertain. The CDR3 DNA follows: TGCGCCAGCAGCTTGGTTGTGGGGAGTGAAAAACTGTTTTTT. It specifies CASSLVVGSEKLFF. Looking up the rest from reference TRBV5-1 and TRBJ1-4 gives the full variable domain: KAGVTQTPRYLIKTRGQQVTLSCSPISGHRSVSWYQQTPGQGLQFLFEYFSETQRNKGNFPGRFSGRQFSNSRSEMNVSTLELGDSALYLCASSLVVGSEKLFFGSGTQLSVL.